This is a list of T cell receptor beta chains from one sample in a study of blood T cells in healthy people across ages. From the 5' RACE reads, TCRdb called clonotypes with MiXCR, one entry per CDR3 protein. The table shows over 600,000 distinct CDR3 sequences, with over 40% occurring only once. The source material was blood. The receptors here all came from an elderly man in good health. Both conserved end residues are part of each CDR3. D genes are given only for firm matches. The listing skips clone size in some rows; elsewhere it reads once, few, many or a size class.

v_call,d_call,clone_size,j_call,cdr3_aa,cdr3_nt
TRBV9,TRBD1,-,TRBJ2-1,CASTFGQGVNEQFF,TGTGCCAGCACCTTCGGACAGGGGGTCAATGAGCAGTTCTTC
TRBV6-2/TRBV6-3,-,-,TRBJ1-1,CASSSVGGGNTEAFF,TGTGCCAGCAGTTCGGTGGGGGGAGGCAACACTGAAGCTTTCTTT
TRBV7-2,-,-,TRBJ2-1,CASSLDRRGEQFF,TGTGCCAGCAGCTTAGATCGGAGGGGTGAGCAGTTCTTC
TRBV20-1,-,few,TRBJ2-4,CSASNVVGKNIQYF,TGCAGTGCTAGCAACGTCGTTGGCAAAAACATTCAGTACTTC
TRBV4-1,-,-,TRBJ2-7,CASSQGGGGHVSYEQYF,TGCGCCAGCAGCCAAGGAGGAGGGGGACATGTCTCCTACGAGCAGTACTTC
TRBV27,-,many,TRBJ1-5,CASSYRENSNQPQHF,TGTGCCAGCAGTTACAGAGAGAATAGCAATCAGCCCCAGCATTTT
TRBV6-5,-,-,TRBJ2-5,CASSTPLERRETQYF,TGTGCCAGCAGTACTCCCCTAGAGCGGAGAGAGACCCAGTACTTC
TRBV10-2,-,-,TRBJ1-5,CASSARGSGNQPQHF,TGCGCCAGCAGTGCTCGGGGATCGGGCAATCAGCCCCAGCATTTT
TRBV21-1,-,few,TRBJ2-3,CASLLWGRADTQYF,TGTGCCAGCCTCCTGTGGGGACGGGCAGATACGCAGTATTTT
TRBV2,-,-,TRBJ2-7,CASSRPGSLNYEQYF,TGTGCCAGCAGTCGACCCGGGTCCCTAAATTACGAGCAGTACTTC
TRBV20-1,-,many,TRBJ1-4,CSARDWRGLFF,TGCAGTGCTAGAGATTGGAGGGGACTGTTTTTT
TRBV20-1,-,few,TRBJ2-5,CSAREIGVKETQYF,TGCAGTGCTAGAGAGATAGGGGTTAAAGAGACCCAGTACTTC
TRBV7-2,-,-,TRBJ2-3,CASSLVRFGSGSSDTQYF,TGTGCCAGCAGCTTAGTACGGTTCGGAAGCGGGTCATCAGATACGCAGTATTTT
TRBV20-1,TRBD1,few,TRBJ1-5,CSASEPGQVGQPQHF,TGCAGTGCTTCCGAGCCCGGACAGGTTGGGCAGCCCCAGCATTTT
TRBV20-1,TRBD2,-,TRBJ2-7,CSARSTSGLYEQYF,TGCAGTGCTAGAAGCACTAGCGGGCTCTACGAGCAGTACTTC
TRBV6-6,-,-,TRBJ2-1,CASREGQNNEQFF,TGTGCCAGCAGAGAAGGACAGAACAATGAGCAGTTCTTC
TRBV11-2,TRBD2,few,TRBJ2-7,CASSFGGNEQYF,TGTGCCAGCAGCTTCGGGGGGAATGAGCAGTACTTC
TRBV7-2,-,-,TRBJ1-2,CASSPDTGRLRNYGYTF,TGTGCCAGCAGTCCCGACACAGGGCGCCTGAGGAACTATGGCTACACCTTC
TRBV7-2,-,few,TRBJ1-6,CASSLVWQGESPLHF,TGTGCCAGCAGCTTAGTTTGGCAGGGAGAATCACCCCTCCACTTT
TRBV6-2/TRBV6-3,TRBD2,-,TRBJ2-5,CASRSSPVAGSYNEQYF,TGTGCCAGCAGATCCTCCCCCGTAGCGGGGAGTTACAATGAGCAGTACTTC
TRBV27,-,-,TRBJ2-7,CASSVWARADEQYF,TGTGCCAGCAGTGTATGGGCCAGAGCCGACGAGCAGTACTTC
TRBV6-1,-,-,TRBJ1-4,CASRQGAEKLFF,TGTGCCAGCAGACAGGGAGCTGAAAAACTGTTTTTT
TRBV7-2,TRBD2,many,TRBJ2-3,CASSFSGGGTDTQYF,TGTGCCAGCAGCTTTAGCGGGGGTGGCACAGATACGCAGTATTTT
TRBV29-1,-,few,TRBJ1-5,CSVTGTEDQPQHF,TGCAGCGTTACCGGGACGGAGGATCAGCCCCAGCATTTT
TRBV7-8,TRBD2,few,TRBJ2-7,CASSLTSWREQQYF,TGTGCCAGCAGCTTAACGTCTTGGCGGGAGCAGCAGTACTTC
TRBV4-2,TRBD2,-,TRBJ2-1,CASSPKVPLGGGSYNEQFF,TGTGCCAGCAGCCCAAAGGTCCCCCTAGGCGGGGGGTCCTACAATGAGCAGTTCTTC
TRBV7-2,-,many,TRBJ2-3,CASSFTPQTDTQYF,TGTGCCAGCAGCTTTACACCTCAGACAGATACGCAGTATTTT
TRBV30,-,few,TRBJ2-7,CAWSVPGGGPYEQYF,TGTGCCTGGAGTGTACCGGGGGGCGGACCCTACGAGCAGTACTTC
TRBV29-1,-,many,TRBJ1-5,CSVSAGGNQPQHF,TGCAGCGTATCCGCGGGGGGCAATCAGCCCCAGCATTTT
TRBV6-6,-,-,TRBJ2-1,CASSKPTGTRYNEQFF,TGTGCCAGCAGTAAACCTACCGGGACCAGATACAATGAGCAGTTCTTC
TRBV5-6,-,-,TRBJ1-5,CASSLNLGNDQPQHF,TGTGCCAGCAGCTTGAATTTAGGGAACGATCAGCCCCAGCATTTT
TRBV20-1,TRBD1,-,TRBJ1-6,CSARDGTGWNSPLHF,TGCAGTGCTAGAGACGGGACAGGGTGGAATTCACCCCTCCACTTT
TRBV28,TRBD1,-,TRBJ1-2,CASSSGGGPQGTNYDYTF,TGTGCCAGCAGTTCCGGGGGGGGGCCACAGGGGACGAACTATGACTACACCTTC
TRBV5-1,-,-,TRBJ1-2,CASSLGDKNYGYTF,TGCGCCAGCAGCTTGGGTGACAAAAACTATGGCTACACCTTC
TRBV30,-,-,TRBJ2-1,CAWGGGGDEQFF,TGTGCCTGGGGAGGTGGTGGCGATGAGCAGTTCTTC
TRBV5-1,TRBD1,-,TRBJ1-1,CASSTAGQGRDTEAFF,TGCGCCAGCAGCACGGCAGGACAGGGTAGGGACACTGAAGCTTTCTTT
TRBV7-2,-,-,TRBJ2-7,CASSPRPQGRGEQYF,TGTGCCAGCAGCCCCCGGCCACAGGGTCGGGGCGAGCAGTACTTC
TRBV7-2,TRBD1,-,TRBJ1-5,CASSVVSGGGQPQHF,TGTGCCAGCAGCGTAGTGTCAGGGGGCGGTCAGCCCCAGCATTTT
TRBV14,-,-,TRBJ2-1,CASARRNEQFF,TGTGCCAGCGCGAGACGCAATGAGCAGTTCTTC
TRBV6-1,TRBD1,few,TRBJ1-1,CASSRRTGGGNTEAFF,TGTGCCAGCAGTAGAAGGACAGGGGGCGGTAACACTGAAGCTTTCTTT
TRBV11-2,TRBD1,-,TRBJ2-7,CASSPGDRTGEQYF,TGTGCCAGCAGCCCAGGGGACAGGACGGGGGAGCAGTACTTC
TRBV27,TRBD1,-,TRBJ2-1,CASRGTGGKVTYNEQFF,TGTGCCAGTAGAGGGACAGGGGGTAAAGTAACCTACAATGAGCAGTTCTTC
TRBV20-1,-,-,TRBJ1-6,CSASVGTTNSPLHF,TGCAGTGCTAGTGTAGGGACAACTAATTCACCCCTCCACTTT
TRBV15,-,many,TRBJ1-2,CATSREKTYGYTF,TGTGCCACCAGCAGAGAGAAAACCTATGGCTACACCTTC
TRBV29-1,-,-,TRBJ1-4,CSVAVNSAEKLFF,TGCAGCGTTGCCGTGAATTCGGCTGAAAAACTGTTTTTT
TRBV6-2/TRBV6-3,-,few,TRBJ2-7,CASRASGQLSSDEQYF,TGTGCCAGCAGAGCTTCCGGACAGTTGAGCTCCGACGAGCAGTACTTC
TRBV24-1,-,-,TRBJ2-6,CATRSEFSGATVLTF,TGTGCCACCCGTTCAGAGTTCTCTGGGGCCACCGTCCTGACTTTC
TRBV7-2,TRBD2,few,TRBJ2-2,CASSPGTSQNTGELFF,TGTGCCAGCAGCCCAGGGACTAGCCAGAACACCGGGGAGCTGTTTTTT
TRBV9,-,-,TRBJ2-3,CASSPGGLSDTQYF,TGTGCCAGCAGCCCCGGGGGCCTTTCAGATACGCAGTATTTT
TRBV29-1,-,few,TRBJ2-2,CSAEGGRGKATGELFF,TGCAGCGCCGAAGGGGGGCGAGGGAAGGCCACCGGGGAGCTGTTTTTT